Included here is one T cell receptor beta chain sequence, with context. The antigen is unknown. Donors were systemically healthy Caucasian individuals from Russia aged 6 to 90 years. Each individual donor underwent a draw of ten milliliters of peripheral blood. The CDR3 is 13 amino acids. This record belongs to a study of blood T cells in healthy people across ages. Study findings and constraints: CMV infection status of these donors was not known. Roughly linearly, TCR beta diversity per million T cells fell as age increased.

A second PCR of 7 to 11 cycles used a sample-barcoded 5' primer and a J-beta primer mix. TCRdb analysed the 5' RACE reads with MiXCR anew, one entry per CDR3 protein. The top ten clones hold roughly 3.4% of a sample with 550,000 to 750,000 distinct CDR3 sequences, more than 20% of them seen once. Source material: blood. The receptor was derived from a man in his 70s in good health. The gene calls are TRBV21-1 and TRBJ2-7. TRBV21-1 is given as a pseudogene. In DNA form, the CDR3 reads TGTGCCAGCAGCAAAGAGGAGACTTACGAGCAGTACTTC. Its translation: CASSKEETYEQYF.